This entry lists 14 T cell receptor beta chains sequenced from one sample in a study of cytomegalovirus exposure and HLA in healthy donors. Both 60 Vbeta primers and 13 Jbeta primers went into the PCR. Libraries were prepared by immunoSEQ multiplex PCR; TCRdb keeps only in-frame clonotypes and omits some of them. The table records fewer than 150,000 clones, about 80% of them present only once. The sequenced material came from PBMCs. Receptor source: a man between 18 and 35 years old in good health and CMV-seronegative.

V usage is TRBV7-6 and J usage is TRBJ2-1; 11 bases fit TRBD2. The CDR3 spans 16 residues. Trimming removed 5 bases from V and 13 bases from J; junction bases left unmatched: 16. Germline CDR1 SGHVS, CDR2 FNYEAQ. Here the CDR3 DNA reads TGTGCCAGCAGCCCGGCGCTAGCGGGGGGTGCCCCAAACCAGTTCTTC. This sequence encodes CASSPALAGGAPNQFF.

The rearrangement joins TRBV5-1 to TRBJ2-5, with 8 nucleotides matching TRBD2. Trimming removed 0 bases from V and 5 bases from J; junction bases left unmatched: 6. CDR3 length equals 15 residues. Germline V gene lookup returns CDR1 SGHRS and CDR2 YFSETQ. The CDR3 is CASSLAGGVLETQYF. CDR3 DNA sequence: TGCGCCAGCAGCTTGGCCGGGGGGGTCCTTGAGACCCAGTACTTC.

V usage is TRBV11-3 and J usage is TRBJ2-2, with TRBD2 as a possible D gene (7 bases). V lost 5 bases and J 4 bases, leaving 23 bases between the germline ends. Germline CDR1 and CDR2: SGHNT and YENEEA. The CDR3 totals 18 residues. The CDR3 sequence is CASSPSVGRGLSTGELFF. As DNA, the CDR3 is TGTGCCAGCAGCCCCTCCGTGGGGCGGGGGCTCAGCACCGGGGAGCTGTTTTTT. The variable domain in full, with the rest retrieved from reference TRBV11-3 and TRBJ2-2, is EAGVVQSPRYKIIEKKQPVAFWCNPISGHNTLYWYLQNLGQGPELLIRYENEEAVDDSQLPKDRFSAERLKGVDSTLKIQPAELGDSAVYLCASSPSVGRGLSTGELFFGEGSRLTVL.

J is TRBJ2-5 and V is TRBV2, with TRBD2 matching 7 bases. The junction had 1 base not matched to a gene; V was cut back by 5 bases and J by 4 bases. This CDR3 is built from 12 residues. The germline V gene encodes CDR1 SNHLY and CDR2 FYNNEI. CDR3 bases: TGTGCCAGCAGTTCTAGCGGAGAGACCCAGTACTTC. Amino acids: CASSSSGETQYF. The complete variable domain, with remaining parts taken from reference TRBV2 and TRBJ2-5, reads EPEVTQTPSHQVTQMGQEVILRCVPISNHLYFYWYRQILGQKVEFLVSFYNNEISEKSEIFDDQFSVERPDGSNFTLKIRSTKLEDSAMYFCASSSSGETQYFGPGTRLLVL.

The chain has TRBV27 and TRBJ2-7, with TRBD2 as a possible D gene (6 bases). Germline-derived CDR1 and CDR2 are MNHEY and SMNVEV (reference sequence). This CDR3 contains 13 residues. V was shortened by 2 bases and J by 3 bases, with 8 bases between the two germline ends. CDR3 DNA sequence: TGTGCCAGCAGTTTAAAGGGAGGCTACGAGCAGTACTTC. Translating gives CASSLKGGYEQYF.

This chain links TRBV27 with TRBJ1-3, with a possible D match to TRBD1 (5 bases). The germline gives CDR1 MNHEY, CDR2 SMNVEV (reference sequence). The CDR3 totals 14 residues. Trimming took off 2 bases at V and 1 base at J, with 6 bases between the two ends. The CDR3 loop is CASSLKGSGNTIYF. CDR3 nucleotide sequence: TGTGCCAGCAGTTTAAAGGGGTCTGGAAACACCATATATTTT.

V and J are TRBV11-2 and TRBJ2-1; 8 nucleotides align to TRBD2. Germline CDR1 SGHAT, CDR2 FQNNGV. V shed 6 bases and J 0 bases; nucleotides not matched to a gene: 10. This CDR3 contains 17 residues. CDR3: CASRQYGGVTSYNEQFF. In nucleotides, the CDR3 is TGTGCCAGCAGACAATACGGGGGGGTTACCTCCTACAATGAGCAGTTCTTC.

The sample holds a few counts of this clone. The chain is built from TRBV28 and TRBJ2-3; TRBD2 is a possible D gene (6 bases). Per germline, CDR1 MDHEN and CDR2 SYDVKM. This CDR3 has 15 amino acids. V was cut by 6 bases and J by 2 bases, with 15 bases left in between. CDR3 region: CASRPRDSFTDTQYF. Here the CDR3 DNA reads TGTGCCAGCAGACCACGGGACTCCTTCACAGATACGCAGTATTTT.

The chain joins TRBV4-1 to TRBJ2-7, with TRBD2 matching over 11 bases. The CDR3 has 16 amino acids. Germline CDR1 is MGHRA and CDR2 is YSYEKL. Losses at the gene ends were 3 bases for V and 1 base for J; bases not matched to a gene: 5. The CDR3 sequence is CASSQSPSGRSYEQYF. The CDR3 DNA reads TGCGCCAGCAGCCAGAGTCCTAGCGGGAGGTCCTACGAGCAGTACTTC.

The chain combines TRBV27 with TRBJ2-5, with D perhaps matching TRBD2 (5 bases). The J call could be wrong; TRBJ2-7 is a better fit for the DNA end. CDR1 is MNHEY, CDR2 SMNVEV, per germline (reference sequence). This CDR3 comprises 16 residues. The CDR3 protein is CASTRTSTISPYEQYF. In DNA, the CDR3 is TGTGCCAGCACCCGGACTTCGACCATTTCTCCCTACGAGCAGTACTTC.

This clone was counted only a few times. This sequence joins TRBV9 and TRBJ2-7; 9 bases are a match to TRBD1. J gave up 7 bases and V 2 bases, and 10 bases lay outside the gene matches. The CDR3 covers 15 residues. CDR1 and CDR2 from the germline V gene are SGDLS and YYNGEE. CDR3: CASSVYGDRDNEQYF. CDR3 nucleotide sequence: TGTGCCAGCAGCGTCTATGGGGACAGGGACAATGAGCAGTACTTC.

The chain links TRBV2 to TRBJ2-5; no clear D gene. CDR3 length: 15 residues. CDR1 and CDR2 (germline): SNHLY, FYNNEI. Trimming cost V 3 bases and J 0 bases, with 11 bases left between them. CDR3 coding DNA: TGTGCCAGCAGTGAGGTTGGGCTGTACCAAGAGACCCAGTACTTC. This codes for CASSEVGLYQETQYF.

V usage is TRBV28 and J usage is TRBJ1-5, with 7 bases matching TRBD1. With V trimmed by 4 bases and J by 3 bases, 9 bases remained unmatched. Germline V gene lookup returns CDR1 MDHEN and CDR2 SYDVKM. This CDR3 spans 16 amino acids. The CDR3 bases are TGTGCCAGCAGTTGGGACGGAGGGGGCTCCAATCAGCCCCAGCATTTT. Translation: CASSWDGGGSNQPQHF. Together with reference TRBV28 and TRBJ1-5, the CDR3 gives the full variable domain: DVKVTQSSRYLVKRTGEKVFLECVQDMDHENMFWYRQDPGLGLRLIYFSYDVKMKEKGDIPEGYSVSREKKERFSLILESASTNQTSMYLCASSWDGGGSNQPQHFGDGTRLSIL.

The chain uses TRBV2 and TRBJ1-2, with 7 bases matching TRBD1. Germline V CDR1 and CDR2: SNHLY, FYNNEI. There are 16 residues in the CDR3. The trim removed 6 bases at V and 5 bases at J, leaving 15 bases unmatched. The CDR3 sequence: CASSYIPVQGVYGYTF. DNA for the CDR3: TGTGCCAGCAGCTACATTCCGGTCCAGGGGGTTTATGGCTACACCTTC.